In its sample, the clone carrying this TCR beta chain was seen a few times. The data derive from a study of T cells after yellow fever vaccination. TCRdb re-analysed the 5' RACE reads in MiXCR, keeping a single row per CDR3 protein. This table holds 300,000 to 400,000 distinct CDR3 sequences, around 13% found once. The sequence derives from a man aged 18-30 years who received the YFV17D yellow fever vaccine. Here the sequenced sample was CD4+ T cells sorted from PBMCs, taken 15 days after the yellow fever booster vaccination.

The DNA of the CDR3 is TGCGCCAGCAGCTGGGGGGGACTAGCGGGCTACAATGAGCAGTTCTTC. As protein: CASSWGGLAGYNEQFF. V is TRBV5-1 and J is TRBJ2-1, with 12 bases that match TRBD2. The CDR3 is 16 residues long. Germline V gene data show CDR1 as SGHRS and CDR2 as YFSETQ. The trim removed 3 bases at V and 3 bases at J, leaving 4 bases unmatched. Supplemented by reference TRBV5-1 and TRBJ2-1, the full variable domain reads KAGVTQTPRYLIKTRGQQVTLSCSPISGHRSVSWYQQTPGQGLQFLFEYFSETQRNKGNFPGRFSGRQFSNSRSEMNVSTLELGDSALYLCASSWGGLAGYNEQFFGPGTRLTVL.